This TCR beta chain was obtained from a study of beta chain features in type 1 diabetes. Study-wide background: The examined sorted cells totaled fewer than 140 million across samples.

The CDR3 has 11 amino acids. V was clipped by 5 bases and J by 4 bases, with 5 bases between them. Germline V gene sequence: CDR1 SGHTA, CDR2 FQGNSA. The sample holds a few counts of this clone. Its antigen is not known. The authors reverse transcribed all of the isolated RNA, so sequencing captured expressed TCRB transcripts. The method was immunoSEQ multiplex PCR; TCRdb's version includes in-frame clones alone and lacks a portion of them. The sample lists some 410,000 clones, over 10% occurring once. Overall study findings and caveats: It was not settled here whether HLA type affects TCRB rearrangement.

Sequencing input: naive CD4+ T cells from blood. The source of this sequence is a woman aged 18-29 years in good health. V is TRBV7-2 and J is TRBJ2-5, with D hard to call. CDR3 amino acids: CASSTRETQYF. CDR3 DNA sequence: TGTGCCAGCAGCACGAGAGAGACCCAGTACTTC.